This T cell receptor beta chain stems from a study of control samples from healthy donors and cancer patients (TCRdb year 2020). The CDR3 sequence holds 16 residues, the cysteine and phenylalanine included. Just the 48-base CDR3 DNA is kept, in frame starting at base 1. V has 0 bases trimmed and J has 10 bases trimmed; junction bases matching no gene number 10. The germline V gene gives CDR1 as LGHNA and CDR2 as YSLEER. With respect to this clone: Its antigen is still unknown. Base qualities are not provided; no much larger clone lies one nucleotide away.

The library relied on the immunoSEQ multiplex PCR assay. TCRdb mirrors the immuneACCESS table, restricted to in-frame sequences. Some clones are absent from its copies; in checked studies, under half trace to an unresolved V gene, and the reason for the others is unknown. The sample data list fewer than 60,000 clones, and 85% to 95% of these were observed just once. The ten largest clones add up to 2.4% of the sample. The clonotype originates from a man in his thirties or forties in good health. Rearrangement joined TRBV4-3 to TRBJ2-1, and 9 bases in between align with TRBD2. Material: blood. The nucleotides read TGCGCCAGCAGCCAAGAACGGAGCGGGAGGTCGGGCGAGCAGTTCTTC. The encoded protein is CASSQERSGRSGEQFF.